This T cell receptor (beta chain) came from a study of blood T cell repertoires in COVID-19. The V gene's germline CDR1 is MNHEY and CDR2 SMNVEV (reference sequence). V lost 7 bases, J lost 5 bases, and 8 bases stayed unmatched. The CDR3 is 15 amino acids. In the study's own analysis: The authors estimated nucleated cell counts from reference gene primer amplification. Clones were read by immunoSEQ multiplex PCR, and TCRdb kept only the in-frame ones, dropping some. The D gene and trimming were derived from the DNA, and the V and J assignments and clone size from that table. Here the sample spans about 200,000 clones, 86% being singletons.

The sequenced sample consisted of peripheral blood. This rearrangement joins TRBV27 to TRBJ2-1; 10 bases agree with TRBD2. This TCR was recovered from a woman in her 50s with COVID-19, enrolled during active disease. The CDR3 DNA reads TGTGCCAGCACGCCCCTAGCGGGGGCGCACAATGAGCAGTTCTTC. Its protein product is CASTPLAGAHNEQFF.